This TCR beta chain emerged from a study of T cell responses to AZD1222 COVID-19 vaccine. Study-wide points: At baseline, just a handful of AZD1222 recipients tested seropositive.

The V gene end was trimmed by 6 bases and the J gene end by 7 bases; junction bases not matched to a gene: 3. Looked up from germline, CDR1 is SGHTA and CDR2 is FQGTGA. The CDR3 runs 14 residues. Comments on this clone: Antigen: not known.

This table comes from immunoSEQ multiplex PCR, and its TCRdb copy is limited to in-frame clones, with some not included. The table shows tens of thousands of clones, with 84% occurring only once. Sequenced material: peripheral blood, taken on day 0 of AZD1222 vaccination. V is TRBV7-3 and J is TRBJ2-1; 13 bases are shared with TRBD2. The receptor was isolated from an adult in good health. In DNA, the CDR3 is TGTGCCAGCAGTGCGGGACTAGCGGGGAATGAGCAGTTCTTC. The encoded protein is CASSAGLAGNEQFF.